A selection of T cell receptor beta chains follows, all from one sample in a study of shared clonotypes between healthy human individuals. Only in-frame clones appear in the TCRdb table, and some are missing; sequencing was by immunoSEQ multiplex PCR. The sample records roughly 770,000 clones, 96% being singletons. The sequenced sample was naive CD8+ T cells sorted from blood. These receptors were taken from a man aged 25-45 years in good health. Each CDR3 is given with its conserved first and last residue. A D gene is named only where the DNA matches it firmly. The size field is filled for only some rows; it gives once, few, many or a size class.

- TRBJ2-3 TRBV7-6 TRBD2 TGTGCCAGCACGGTGGGAGCGGGGGCAGATACGCAGTATTTT CASTVGAGADTQYF
few TRBJ2-1 TRBV7-9 TRBD2 TGTGCCAGCGCCGGGTTAGAGCGGGAGCTAGATGAGCAGTTCTTC CASAGLERELDEQFF
- TRBJ2-1 TRBV25-1 TRBD2 TGTGCCAGCAGTGACCCGCGGGAGGGCCGCAATGAGCAGTTCTTC CASSDPREGRNEQFF
- TRBJ1-4 TRBV28 TRBD1 TGTGCCAGCAGTAACCGGGACAGGGGGGAATTGGTTTTT CASSNRDRGELVF
- TRBJ2-7 TRBV7-2 TRBD2 TGTGCCAGCAGCCCCCAGAGACTAGCGGGGCTTTACGAGCAGTACTTC CASSPQRLAGLYEQYF
- TRBJ2-2 TRBV9 - TGTGCCAGCAGCGTAGAAGGCTCACCCTACGGGGAGCTGTTTTTT CASSVEGSPYGELFF
- TRBJ2-3 TRBV9 - TGTGCCAGCAGCGTGGGCGCAGATACGCAGTATTTT CASSVGADTQYF
- TRBJ1-1 TRBV28 - TGTGCCAGCGGGACACAGGGCACTGAAGCTTTCTTT CASGTQGTEAFF
- TRBJ1-1 TRBV28 - TGTGCCAGCAGCCCCTTAGCGGGGTTGGTCGATTTCTTT CASSPLAGLVDFF
- TRBJ2-5 TRBV6-1 - TGTGCCAGCAGTGAAGTCCACAGACAAGAGACCCAGTACTTC CASSEVHRQETQYF
- TRBJ2-1 TRBV29-1 TRBD1 TGCAGCGTTGAAGGAGTTGGGACAGGGGTTGAGAATGAGCAGTTCTTC CSVEGVGTGVENEQFF
- TRBJ2-7 TRBV9 - TGTGCCAGCAGCCGTGGGACAAACGAAGCCTACGAGCAGTACTTC CASSRGTNEAYEQYF
- TRBJ2-7 TRBV7-9 TRBD2 TGTGCCAGCAGCCCCTGGACTAGCGGGAGCGAGCAGTACTTC CASSPWTSGSEQYF
once TRBJ1-2 TRBV9 TRBD1 TGTGCCAGCAACTCCAAAGGGGGCGGCTACACCTTC CASNSKGGGYTF
- TRBJ2-7 TRBV11-2 TRBD2 TGTGCCAGCAGCTTAGGGACTAGCGGGATGGTCCCCTACGAGCAGTACTTC CASSLGTSGMVPYEQYF
- TRBJ2-7 TRBV7-6 TRBD1 TGTGCCAGCAGCTTAGGACAGGGGGCGATCGAGCAGTACTTC CASSLGQGAIEQYF
- TRBJ2-2 TRBV6-5 - TGTGCCAGCAGTTACTCATTGGGCAGTGCCGGGGAGCTGTTTTTT CASSYSLGSAGELFF
- TRBJ2-1 TRBV14 TRBD1 TGTGCCAGCAGACCGACAGGGTTTGAGCAGTTCTTC CASRPTGFEQFF
- TRBJ1-2 TRBV30 - TGTGCCTGGAGTGTGCTAGGGAATGGCTACACCTTC CAWSVLGNGYTF
- TRBJ2-7 TRBV27 TRBD1 TGTGCCAGCAGTTTCGAGCAGACAGGGGGGGACGAGCAGTACTTC CASSFEQTGGDEQYF
- TRBJ2-1 TRBV7-3 - TGTGCCAGCAGCCTGACTAACTACAATGAGCAGTTCTTC CASSLTNYNEQFF
- TRBJ1-1 TRBV6-5 - TGTGCCAGCAGTTACTCGCAGATCATGAACACTGAAGCTTTCTTT CASSYSQIMNTEAFF
- TRBJ2-1 TRBV6-1 TRBD1 TGTGCCAGCAGTCAGGGGGCGCTTGAGCAGTTCTTC CASSQGALEQFF
- TRBJ2-3 TRBV2 - TGTGCCAGCAGTATCTCTAGCGCACGCACAGATACGCAGTATTTT CASSISSARTDTQYF
- TRBJ1-1 TRBV13 - TGTGCCAGCAGCTTATCCGGGGACATAGCTTTCTTT CASSLSGDIAFF
- TRBJ1-1 TRBV7-9 - TGTGCCAGCACCTATATGACAGGGAACACTGAAGCTTTCTTT CASTYMTGNTEAFF
- TRBJ1-1 TRBV29-1 - TGCAGCGTTGACTGGACAGATAACACTGAAGCTTTCTTT CSVDWTDNTEAFF
- TRBJ1-1 TRBV5-1 - TGCGCCAGCAGCTGGGGGAAAAGTTACGAAGCTTTCTTT CASSWGKSYEAFF
- TRBJ2-7 TRBV4-1 TRBD2 TGCGCCAGCAGCCACTCAGCGGGAGGGTACTACGAGCAGTACTTC CASSHSAGGYYEQYF
- TRBJ2-7 TRBV18 - TGTGCCAGCTCGCCCGGGGCGCTTCTCGAGCAGTACTTC CASSPGALLEQYF
- TRBJ2-6 TRBV4-1 - TGCGCCAGCAGCCATCCTGCCGGGGCAGGGGCCAACGTCCTGACTTTC CASSHPAGAGANVLTF
- TRBJ2-7 TRBV7-9 TRBD1 TGTGCCAGCAGCCTGATGCAGACAGGGTCAATAACCTACGAGCAGTACTTC CASSLMQTGSITYEQYF
- TRBJ2-1 TRBV4-1 TRBD1 TGCGCCAGCAGCTACAGGGGCCTCAACAATGAGCAGTTCTTC CASSYRGLNNEQFF
- TRBJ2-1 TRBV7-3 TRBD1 TGTGCCAGCAGCTTAGTTGGCAGGGGGAGCTCCTACAATGAGCAGTTCTTC CASSLVGRGSSYNEQFF